This T cell receptor beta chain was captured in a study of regulatory T cells in long-lasting Graves disease. Study information: Disease was considered persistent Graves' disease after over 5 years of antithyroid drugs (with positive TSH receptor antibodies).

HTBI primers from iRepertoire and Arm-PCR of CDR3 regions yielded the TCR beta libraries. From the multiplex PCR reads, TCRdb called clonotypes with MiXCR, one entry per CDR3 protein. The table records fewer than 400,000 distinct CDR3 sequences, around 20% of them present only once. Time point described: persistent/refractory GD, antithyroid drugs over 5 years with positive TRAb. Scientists built the TCR library using RNA that was extracted from PBMCs. This clonotype was observed many times. Its antigen is unknown. Whole-study findings and limits: Under persistent disease, TRBV28, TRBJ1-2 and TRBJ2-5 were used preferentially. No thyroid tissue was studied; the work used peripheral blood only.

The V end lost 0 bases, the J end lost 3 bases, and 12 bases lay between the germline ends. From germline, CDR1 is MNHEY and CDR2 SVGEGT. The CDR3 runs to 15 residues. Specimen: peripheral blood mononuclear cells (PBMCs), collected when the disease was refractory, from a patient treated with antithyroid drugs. This clonotype originated in a female donor with Graves disease. The chain couples TRBV6-2 or TRBV6-3 to TRBJ2-7; D could derive from TRBD1 or TRBD2 (5 bases each). The CDR3 coding sequence is TGTGCCAGCAGTTACTCGCCGGGGCTAAGCTACGAGCAGTACTTC. It codes for CASSYSPGLSYEQYF.